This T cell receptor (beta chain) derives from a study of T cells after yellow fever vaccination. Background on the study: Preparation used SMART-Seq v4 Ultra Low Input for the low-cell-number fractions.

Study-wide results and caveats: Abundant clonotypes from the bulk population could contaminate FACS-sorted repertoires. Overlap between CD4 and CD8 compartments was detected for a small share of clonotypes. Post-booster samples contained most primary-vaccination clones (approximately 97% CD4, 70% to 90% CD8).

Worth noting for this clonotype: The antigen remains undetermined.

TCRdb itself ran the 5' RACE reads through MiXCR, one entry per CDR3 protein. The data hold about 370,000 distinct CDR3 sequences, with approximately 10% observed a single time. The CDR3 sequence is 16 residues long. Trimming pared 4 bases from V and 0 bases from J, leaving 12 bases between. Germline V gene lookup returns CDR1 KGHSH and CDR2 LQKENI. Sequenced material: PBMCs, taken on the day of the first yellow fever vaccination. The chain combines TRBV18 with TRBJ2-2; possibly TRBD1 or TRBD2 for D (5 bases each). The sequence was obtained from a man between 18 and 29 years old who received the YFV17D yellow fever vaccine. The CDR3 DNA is TGTGCCAGCTCACTCCGGGACGTTGCGAACACCGGGGAGCTGTTTTTT. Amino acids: CASSLRDVANTGELFF.